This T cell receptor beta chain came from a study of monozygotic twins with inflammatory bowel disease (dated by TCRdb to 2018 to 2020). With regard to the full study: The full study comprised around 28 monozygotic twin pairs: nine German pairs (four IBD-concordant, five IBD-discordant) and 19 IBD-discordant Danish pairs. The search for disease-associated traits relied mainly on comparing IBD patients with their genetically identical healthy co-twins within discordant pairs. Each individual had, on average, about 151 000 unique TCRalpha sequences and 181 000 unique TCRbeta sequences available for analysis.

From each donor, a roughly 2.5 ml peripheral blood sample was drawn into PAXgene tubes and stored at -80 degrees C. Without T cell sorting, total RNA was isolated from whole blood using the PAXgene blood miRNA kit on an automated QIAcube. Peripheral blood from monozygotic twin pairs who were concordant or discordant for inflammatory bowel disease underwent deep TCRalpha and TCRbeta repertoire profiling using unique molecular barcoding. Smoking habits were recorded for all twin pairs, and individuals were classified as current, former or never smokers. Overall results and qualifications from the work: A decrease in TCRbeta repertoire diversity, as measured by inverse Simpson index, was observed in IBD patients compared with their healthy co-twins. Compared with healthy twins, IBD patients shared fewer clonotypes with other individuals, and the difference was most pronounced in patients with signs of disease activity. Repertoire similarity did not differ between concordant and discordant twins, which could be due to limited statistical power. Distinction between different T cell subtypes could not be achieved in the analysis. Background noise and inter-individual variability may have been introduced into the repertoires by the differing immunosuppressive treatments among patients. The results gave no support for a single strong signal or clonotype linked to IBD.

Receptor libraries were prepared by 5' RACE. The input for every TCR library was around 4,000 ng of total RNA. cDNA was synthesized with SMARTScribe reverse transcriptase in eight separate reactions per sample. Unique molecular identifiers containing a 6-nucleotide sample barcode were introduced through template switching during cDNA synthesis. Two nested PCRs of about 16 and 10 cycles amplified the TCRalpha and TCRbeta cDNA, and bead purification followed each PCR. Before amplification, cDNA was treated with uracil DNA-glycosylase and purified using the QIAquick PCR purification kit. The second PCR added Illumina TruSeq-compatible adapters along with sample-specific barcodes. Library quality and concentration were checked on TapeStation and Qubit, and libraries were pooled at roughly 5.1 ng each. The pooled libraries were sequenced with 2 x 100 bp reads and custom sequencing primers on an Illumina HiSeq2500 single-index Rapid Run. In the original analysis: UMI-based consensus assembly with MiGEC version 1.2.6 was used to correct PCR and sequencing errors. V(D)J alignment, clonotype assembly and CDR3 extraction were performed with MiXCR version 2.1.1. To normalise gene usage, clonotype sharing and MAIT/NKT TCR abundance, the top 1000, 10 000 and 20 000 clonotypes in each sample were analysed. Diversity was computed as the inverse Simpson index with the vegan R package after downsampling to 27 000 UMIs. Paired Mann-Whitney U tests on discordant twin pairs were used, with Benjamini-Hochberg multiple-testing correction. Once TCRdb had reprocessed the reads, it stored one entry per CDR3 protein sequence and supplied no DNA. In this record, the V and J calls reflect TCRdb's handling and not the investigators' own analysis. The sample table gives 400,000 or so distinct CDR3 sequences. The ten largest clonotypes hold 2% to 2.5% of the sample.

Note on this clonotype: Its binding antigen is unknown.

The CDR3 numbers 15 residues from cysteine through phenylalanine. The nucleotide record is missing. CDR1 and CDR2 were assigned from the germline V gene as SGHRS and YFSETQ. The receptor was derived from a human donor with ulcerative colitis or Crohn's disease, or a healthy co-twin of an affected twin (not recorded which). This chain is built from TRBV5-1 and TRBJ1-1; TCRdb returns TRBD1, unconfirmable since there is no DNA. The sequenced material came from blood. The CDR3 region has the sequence CASSTKQGKRVEAFF.